This T cell receptor (beta chain) was recovered during a study of graft-versus-host responses after intestinal transplantation. The CDR3 has 15 residues. V lost 6 bases and J lost 9, with 21 bases in between. The V gene's germline CDR1 is KGHSH and CDR2 LQKENI. This table comes from immunoSEQ multiplex PCR, and its TCRdb copy is limited to in-frame clones, with some not included. The sample contains about 43,000 clones, approximately 94% of which appear only once. The sample here was PBMCs, taken approximately 350 days after intestinal transplant. The receptor comes from a human patient who received an intestinal transplant, so some T cells may come from the graft donor. The chain employs TRBV18 and TRBJ1-5; tentative D call: TRBD1 (5 bases). The CDR3 nucleotides are TGTGCCAGCTCTCTCCGGGACGGGGGGATTTGGCCCCAGCATTTT. Protein product: CASSLRDGGIWPQHF.